The 21 T cell receptor beta chains given below trace back to one sample, sequenced in a study of blood T cell repertoires in COVID-19. Only in-frame clones appear in the TCRdb table, and some are missing; sequencing was by immunoSEQ multiplex PCR. Of about 84,000 clones in the sample, over 65% were seen once. The specimen sequenced was peripheral blood. All receptors come from a man aged 50 to 60 with active or convalescent COVID-19.

For the CDR3, the DNA is TGCAGCGTTAGAGCGGGGGGGAAGTATACGCAGTATTTT. This gives the protein CSVRAGGKYTQYF. The chain has TRBV29-1 and TRBJ2-3; 10 nucleotides match TRBD2. This CDR3 has 13 amino acids. Trimming removed 5 bases from V and 7 bases from J; junction bases left unmatched: 6. CDR1 is SQVTM, CDR2 ANQGSEA, per germline.

This chain's CDR3 is CASSHQPGQRLLDNSPLHF. The CDR3 nucleotides are TGTGCCAGCAGTCACCAACCGGGACAGAGACTTTTGGATAATTCACCCCTCCACTTT. The J gene is TRBJ1-6, the V gene TRBV6-6; TRBD1 matches 7 bases. CDR1 is MNHNY, CDR2 SVGAGI, per germline (reference sequence). The V gene end was trimmed by 5 bases and the J gene end by 5 bases; junction bases not matched to a gene: 18. This CDR3 comprises 19 residues.

The chain has TRBV4-2 and TRBJ1-3, with D possibly being TRBD1 (5 bases). The germline V and J ends were trimmed by 0 bases and 4 bases, with 10 bases remaining between them. From germline, CDR1 is LGHNA and CDR2 YNFKEQ. This CDR3 comprises 15 residues. The CDR3 bases are TGTGCCAGCAGCCAAGAAGGGGATTTCGGAAACACCATATATTTT. This gives the protein CASSQEGDFGNTIYF.

The chain combines TRBV6-4 with TRBJ2-5; D is perhaps TRBD2 (6 bases). The germline V gene encodes CDR1 MRHNA and CDR2 SNTAGT. The germline V and J ends were trimmed by 2 bases and 5 bases, with 15 bases remaining between them. The CDR3 loop spans 15 amino acids. Here the CDR3 reads CASSDRDSREETQYF. CDR3 DNA sequence: TGTGCCAGCAGTGACCGGGACTCGAGGGAGGAGACCCAGTACTTC.

This clone was detected only a few times. The J gene is TRBJ2-7, the V gene TRBV2; 10 bases are a match to TRBD1. The junction had 5 bases not matched to a gene; V was cut back by 2 bases and J by 1 base. The V gene's germline CDR1 is SNHLY and CDR2 FYNNEI. The CDR3 has 16 amino acids. In nucleotides, the CDR3 is TGTGCCAGCAGTGAACCGGGACAGGGGAAATCCTACGAGCAGTACTTC. Its translation is CASSEPGQGKSYEQYF.

The chain combines TRBV10-3 with TRBJ1-2, with 7 bases lining up with TRBD1. Germline CDR1 reads ENHRY; CDR2 reads SYGVKD. CDR3 length equals 13 residues. The trim removed 5 bases at V and 4 bases at J, leaving 4 bases unmatched. This CDR3 is CAISTGETYGYTF. DNA for the CDR3: TGTGCCATCAGTACAGGGGAAACCTATGGCTACACCTTC.

V is TRBV2 and J is TRBJ2-5, with D tentatively TRBD2 (6 bases). Trimming removed 5 bases from V and 5 bases from J, with 12 bases in between. CDR1 is SNHLY, CDR2 FYNNEI, per germline. The CDR3 contains 13 residues. The CDR3 DNA sequence: TGTGCCAGCAGTCCAACTAGCTATGAGACCCAGTACTTC. Protein: CASSPTSYETQYF. The variable domain in full, completed from reference TRBV2 and TRBJ2-5, reads EPEVTQTPSHQVTQMGQEVILRCVPISNHLYFYWYRQILGQKVEFLVSFYNNEISEKSEIFDDQFSVERPDGSNFTLKIRSTKLEDSAMYFCASSPTSYETQYFGPGTRLLVL.

The V gene is TRBV4-3, the J gene TRBJ1-1; D is undetermined. Germline assignment: CDR1 LGHNA and CDR2 YSLEER. The V and J ends lost 3 bases and 12 bases respectively, with 17 bases between them. The length of the CDR3 is 13 residues. The CDR3, as DNA: TGCGCCAGCAGCCAGTCTTGGGGAAGCGGGCCTTTCTTT. This codes for CASSQSWGSGPFF.

Written as DNA, the CDR3 is TGTGCCAGCAGCTTAGTACCGGGACAGGGGTTTGGGGCCAACGTCCTGACTTTC. This translates into CASSLVPGQGFGANVLTF. The V gene is TRBV11-2, the J gene TRBJ2-6; 10 positions match TRBD1. This CDR3 comprises 18 residues. With V trimmed by 1 base and J by 3 bases, 6 bases remained unmatched. From germline, CDR1 is SGHAT and CDR2 FQNNGV.

In DNA, the CDR3 is TGTGCCAGCAGCTTAGGGTTTGCGGGCGGAAACACCATATATTTT. This gives the protein CASSLGFAGGNTIYF. V and J are TRBV7-2 and TRBJ1-3, with D unresolved. Germline V gene lookup returns CDR1 SGHTA and CDR2 FQGNSA. The ends were cut back, 1 base at V and 4 bases at J, with 11 bases in the middle. The CDR3 is 15 residues long.

For this clone: At one boundary the junction diverges from the germline segment, which might be a read error. The V and J genes are TRBV6-5 and TRBJ2-5, with D possibly TRBD1 on 7 matching bases. The CDR3 contains 11 residues. CDR1 is MNHEY and CDR2 is SVGAGI in the germline V gene. CDR3 sequence: CASSNRGPGDF. Here the CDR3 DNA reads TGTGCCAGCAGCAACAGGGGCCCGGGGGACTTC.

The chain has TRBV6-6 and TRBJ2-7; 9 nucleotides align to TRBD1. The CDR3 loop spans 15 amino acids. Germline V gene data show CDR1 as MNHNY and CDR2 as SVGAGI (reference sequence). V was clipped by 2 bases and J by 5 bases; unmatched bases: 7. CDR3 nucleotide sequence: TGTGCCAGCAGTTACCCCGGGACAGGGCGCAACGAGCAGTACTTC. Amino acids: CASSYPGTGRNEQYF.

The chain recombines TRBV12-3 or TRBV12-4 with TRBJ1-1, with D perhaps TRBD1 (5 bases). V was cut by 4 bases and J by 8 bases, with 11 bases left in between. This CDR3 is built from 12 residues. The CDR3 DNA follows: TGTGCCAGCAGTTCCCGGACACGCGAAGCTTTCTTT. Its translation: CASSSRTREAFF.

V is TRBV18 and J is TRBJ2-7; D unclear. The germline V gene has CDR1 KGHSH and CDR2 LQKENI. V was pared by 4 bases and J by 6 bases, with 13 bases between. The CDR3 runs to 13 residues. This CDR3 reads CASSRALRPEQYF. CDR3 DNA sequence: TGTGCCAGCTCACGGGCTCTTAGACCCGAGCAGTACTTC.

The chain uses TRBV4-1 and TRBJ2-1; 12 positions agree with TRBD2. CDR1 and CDR2 from the germline V gene are MGHRA and YSYEKL. The CDR3 is 17 residues long. The ends lost 4 bases at V and 4 bases at J; junction bases unmatched: 8. The CDR3 region is CASSLRLAGVYYNEQFF. The CDR3 bases are TGCGCCAGCAGCCTAAGACTAGCGGGGGTATATTACAATGAGCAGTTCTTC.

In regard to this clone: Germline and junction disagree at one end, which may indicate a read error. This chain links TRBV7-3 with TRBJ1-3; D uncertain. Germline CDR1 is SGHTA and CDR2 is FQGTGA. This CDR3 has 14 residues. CDR3 region: CASSLEPRGSTIYF. For the CDR3, the DNA is TGTGCCAGCAGCTTGGAACCCCGCGGAAGCACCATATATTTT.

The chain carries TRBV19 and TRBJ1-1; D might be TRBD1 (6 bases). The CDR3 runs to 14 residues. Germline CDR1 reads LNHDA; CDR2 reads SQIVND (reference sequence). V was pared by 0 bases and J by 3 bases, with 8 bases between. CDR3 in amino acids: CASSIDNRDTEAFF. CDR3 nucleotide sequence: TGTGCCAGTAGTATAGATAACAGGGACACTGAAGCTTTCTTT. Full variable domain (outside the CDR3, taken from reference TRBV19 and TRBJ1-1): DGGITQSPKYLFRKEGQNVTLSCEQNLNHDAMYWYRQDPGQGLRLIYYSQIVNDFQKGDIAEGYSVSREKKESFPLTVTSAQKNPTAFYLCASSIDNRDTEAFFGQGTRLTVV.

This clone was seen only once. The chain employs TRBV19 and TRBJ1-6, with 7 bases lining up with TRBD1. Germline V gene sequence: CDR1 LNHDA, CDR2 SQIVND (reference sequence). J gave up 6 bases and V 9 bases, and 8 bases lay outside the gene matches. The CDR3 is made up of 14 amino acids. The CDR3 loop is CASPRDSFNSPLHF. The CDR3 coding sequence is TGTGCCAGCCCGCGGGACAGCTTTAATTCACCCCTCCACTTT.

This sequence joins TRBV6-2 or TRBV6-3 and TRBJ1-2; D might be TRBD1 (5 bases). CDR1 and CDR2 from the germline V gene are MNHEY and SVGEGT. The CDR3 has 14 residues. The V end lost 1 base, the J end lost 4 bases, and 10 bases lay between the germline ends. The CDR3 nucleotides read TGTGCCAGCAGTTACTTGGTCGGGGGCTATGGCTACACCTTC. Residues: CASSYLVGGYGYTF.

The chain uses TRBV28 and TRBJ1-1; TRBD1 might be the D (5 bases). Looked up from germline, CDR1 is MDHEN and CDR2 is SYDVKM. This CDR3 region has 16 residues. The V and J ends lost 4 bases and 0 bases respectively, with 15 bases between them. The CDR3 here is CASSWPLEGMNTEAFF. DNA of the CDR3: TGTGCCAGCAGTTGGCCTTTGGAGGGGATGAACACTGAAGCTTTCTTT.

The chain is built from TRBV5-1 and TRBJ2-1; D gene ambiguous. The ends were cut back, 9 bases at V and 8 bases at J, with 18 bases in the middle. This CDR3 is built from 13 residues. Germline V gene lookup returns CDR1 SGHRS and CDR2 YFSETQ. The CDR3 loop is CATRRTQMDEQFF. CDR3 DNA sequence: TGCGCCACCCGGAGAACCCAAATGGATGAGCAGTTCTTC.